One and the same sample provided the 15 T cell receptor beta chains below, sequenced in a study of beta chain features in type 1 diabetes. Expressed TCRB transcripts got sequenced, as all isolated RNA was reverse transcribed. Here immunoSEQ multiplex PCR was the method, and the copy in TCRdb shows in-frame clones only, minus some. The sample has about 410,000 clones; more than 11% are singletons. Material for sequencing was naive CD4+ T cells from blood. These receptors came from a man aged 30-40 years in good health.

The V call is TRBV5-1, the J call TRBJ2-5; no firm D call. Germline V gene lookup returns CDR1 SGHRS and CDR2 YFSETQ. The CDR3 extends over 12 amino acids. V was pared by 4 bases and J by 3 bases, with 7 bases between. The CDR3 coding sequence is TGCGCCAGCAGCCACCCCAAAGAGACCCAGTACTTC. This encodes CASSHPKETQYF.

In the case of this clone: Other nucleotide sequences from this sample produce the same CDR3. The V and J genes are TRBV9 and TRBJ2-1, with 8 bases lining up with TRBD2. This CDR3 has 15 residues. The V and J ends lost 2 bases and 0 bases, in that order; junction bases with no gene match: 1. Per germline, CDR1 SGDLS and CDR2 YYNGEE. The DNA of the CDR3 is TGTGCCAGCAGCGTGGCGGGAGGCTCCTACAATGAGCAGTTCTTC. Translated, it gives CASSVAGGSYNEQFF.

This sequence joins TRBV14 and TRBJ2-2, with D uncertain. The CDR3 runs to 11 residues. Germline CDR1 and CDR2: SGHDN and FVKESK. V lost 4 bases and J lost 5, with 2 bases in between. CDR3 DNA: TGTGCCAGCAGCCGGACCGGGGAGCTGTTTTTT. Translated: CASSRTGELFF.

This clone has more than one count but fewer than ten. The V gene is TRBV2, the J gene TRBJ1-2; D gene ambiguous. The germline V gene encodes CDR1 SNHLY and CDR2 FYNNEI. Trimming shortened V by 1 base and J by 6 bases, and 6 bases separated the two germline ends. There are 12 residues in the CDR3. For the CDR3, the DNA is TGTGCCAGCAGTGAAGTCAATAATGGCTACACCTTC. Its translation: CASSEVNNGYTF.

The gene calls are TRBV28 and TRBJ2-2, with 7 bases matching TRBD2. V shed 11 bases, J shed 7 bases, and the junction held 10 bases outside the gene matches. CDR1 is MDHEN and CDR2 is SYDVKM in the germline V gene. The CDR3 has 13 amino acids. CDR3 nucleotides: TGTGCCGTTGGGACTACTGGAGGCGGGGAGCTGTTTTTT. Its translation: CAVGTTGGGELFF.

V is TRBV9 and J is TRBJ2-4, with D perhaps matching TRBD2 (5 bases). The CDR3 totals 18 residues. With 0 bases removed from V and 0 bases from J, the gap between germline ends came to 16 bases. Germline CDR1 SGDLS, CDR2 YYNGEE. CDR3 region: CASSVATNRLSAKNIQYF. The CDR3 bases are TGTGCCAGCAGCGTAGCTACGAACAGACTATCAGCCAAAAACATTCAGTACTTC.

The table lists this clone with a few counts. The rearrangement joins TRBV14 to TRBJ2-5; no clear D. Germline CDR1 is SGHDN and CDR2 is FVKESK. V was trimmed by 2 bases and J by 0 bases, leaving 13 bases between them. CDR3 length equals 16 residues. The CDR3 region is CASSQRENWYQETQYF. CDR3 DNA: TGTGCCAGCAGCCAAAGGGAAAACTGGTACCAAGAGACCCAGTACTTC.

The rearrangement joins TRBV7-9 to TRBJ1-6, with 11 positions matching TRBD1. V shed 3 bases and J 6 bases; nucleotides not matched to a gene: 1. The CDR3 runs 15 residues. The germline V gene has CDR1 SEHNR and CDR2 FQNEAQ (reference sequence). CDR3 amino acids: CASSFGTGGNSPLHF. Written as DNA, the CDR3 is TGTGCCAGCAGCTTTGGGACAGGGGGTAATTCACCCCTCCACTTT.

The chain links TRBV5-1 to TRBJ1-2, with 8 bases matching TRBD1. CDR1 and CDR2 (germline): SGHRS, YFSETQ. The junction had 5 bases not matched to a gene; V was cut back by 4 bases and J by 3 bases. This CDR3 has 14 residues. This CDR3 reads CASSGQGLDYGYTF. The CDR3 nucleotides read TGCGCCAGCAGCGGACAGGGCCTGGACTATGGCTACACCTTC. The variable domain in full, with the rest retrieved from reference TRBV5-1 and TRBJ1-2, is KAGVTQTPRYLIKTRGQQVTLSCSPISGHRSVSWYQQTPGQGLQFLFEYFSETQRNKGNFPGRFSGRQFSNSRSEMNVSTLELGDSALYLCASSGQGLDYGYTFGSGTRLTVV.

The chain couples TRBV6-1 to TRBJ2-7; TRBD2 might be the D (5 bases). The CDR3 covers 13 residues. Germline-derived CDR1 and CDR2 are MNHNS and SASEGT. Trimming left V 0 bases short and J 6 bases short, with 9 bases between. The CDR3 here is CASSEAGSGEQYV. CDR3 in DNA: TGTGCCAGCAGTGAAGCGGGGAGCGGCGAGCAGTACGTC.

This clone has just a few counts. The rearrangement uses TRBV7-8 and TRBJ2-1; 8 bases match TRBD2. The CDR3 has 15 residues. Germline-derived CDR1 and CDR2 are SGHVS and FQNEAQ. V was clipped by 4 bases and J by 6 bases; unmatched bases: 8. Written as DNA, the CDR3 is TGTGCCAGCAGCTCCCTTGCGGGAGGCCCCAATGAGCAGTTCTTC. It translates to CASSSLAGGPNEQFF.

This clone has only a few counts. Other DNA sequences from this sample encode an identical CDR3 as well. The V gene is TRBV9, the J gene TRBJ2-2; D not resolved. This CDR3 contains 13 residues. Looked up from germline, CDR1 is SGDLS and CDR2 is YYNGEE. V was pared by 0 bases and J by 4 bases, with 4 bases between. DNA for the CDR3: TGTGCCAGCAGCGTAGGGGGCACCGGGGAGCTGTTTTTT. Translating it yields CASSVGGTGELFF. The full variable domain, in which reference TRBV9 and TRBJ2-2 provide the parts outside the CDR3, is DSGVTQTPKHLITATGQRVTLRCSPRSGDLSVYWYQQSLDQGLQFLIQYYNGEERAKGNILERFSAQQFPDLHSELNLSSLELGDSALYFCASSVGGTGELFFGEGSRLTVL.

This clone appeared a few times. The V call is TRBV27, the J call TRBJ2-4, with D tentatively TRBD1 (6 bases). V was pared by 6 bases and J by 4 bases, with 16 bases between. The CDR3 consists of 15 residues. CDR1 is MNHEY, CDR2 SMNVEV, per germline (reference sequence). The chain's CDR3 is CASSLQQGLKNIQYF. Here the CDR3 DNA reads TGTGCCAGCAGCTTACAGCAGGGGCTTAAAAACATTCAGTACTTC.

The chain joins TRBV6-1 to TRBJ2-7; 10 nucleotides line up with TRBD1. Germline V gene data show CDR1 as MNHNS and CDR2 as SASEGT. Germline trimming cut 5 bases from V and 3 bases from J; bases unmatched to any gene: 4. The CDR3 spans 14 residues. In DNA, the CDR3 is TGTGCCAGCAGTCTGACAGGGGGCATCTACGAGCAGTACTTC. Protein: CASSLTGGIYEQYF.

This clone was seen a handful of times. The J gene is TRBJ1-5, the V gene TRBV7-2, with D maybe TRBD1 (5 bases). The V gene's germline CDR1 is SGHTA and CDR2 FQGNSA. The V and J ends lost 8 bases and 11 bases respectively, with 22 bases between them. The CDR3 runs to 14 residues. CDR3 sequence: CASGSGTTPAAQHF. DNA for the CDR3: TGTGCCAGCGGATCCGGGACCACCCCAGCAGCCCAGCATTTT.